This T cell receptor beta chain was identified during a study of Graves' ophthalmopathy and Graves' hyperthyroidism. Trimming at V came to 2 bases and at J to 4 bases, leaving 1 base not matched to a gene. This CDR3 contains 12 residues. Germline V lookup: CDR1 GTSNPN, CDR2 SVGIG (reference sequence). RNA served as the template for amplifying TCR beta CDR3 regions. First-round RT-PCR with HTBI primers preceded a second-round multiplex PCR. MiXCR, applied by TCRdb to the multiplex PCR reads, yields one record per CDR3 protein. The table has roughly 480,000 distinct CDR3 sequences, 13% to 15% seen once. This clonotype occurred many times. Out of around 9.4 ml of fresh peripheral blood, PBMCs were obtained.

This chain uses TRBV30 with TRBJ2-7; TRBD2 matches at 8 bases. The clonotype originates from a young woman with Graves' ophthalmopathy. Sequenced: blood. DNA of the CDR3: TGTGCCTGGAGTAGCGGGAGTTACGAGCAGTACTTC. As protein: CAWSSGSYEQYF.